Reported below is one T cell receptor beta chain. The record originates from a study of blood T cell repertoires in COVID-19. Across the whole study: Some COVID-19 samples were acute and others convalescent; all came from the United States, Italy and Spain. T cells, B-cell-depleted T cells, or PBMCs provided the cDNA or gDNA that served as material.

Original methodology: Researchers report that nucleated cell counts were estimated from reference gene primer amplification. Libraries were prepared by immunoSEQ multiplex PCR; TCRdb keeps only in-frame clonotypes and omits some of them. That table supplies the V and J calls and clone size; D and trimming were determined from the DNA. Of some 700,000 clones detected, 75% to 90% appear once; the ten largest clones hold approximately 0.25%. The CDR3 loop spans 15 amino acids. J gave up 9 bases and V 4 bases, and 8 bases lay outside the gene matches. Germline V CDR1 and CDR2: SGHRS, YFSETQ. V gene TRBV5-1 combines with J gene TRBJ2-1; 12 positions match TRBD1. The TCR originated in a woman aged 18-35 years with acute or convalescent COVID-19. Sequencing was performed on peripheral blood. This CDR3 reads CASSNRDRGQIEQFF. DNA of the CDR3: TGCGCCAGCAGCAACCGGGACAGGGGGCAGATTGAGCAGTTCTTC.